Listed here are 18 T cell receptor beta chains from one sample, sequenced in a study of blood T cells in healthy people across ages. It was with a sample-barcoded 5' primer and a J-beta primer mix that a second PCR of roughly 7 to 12 cycles was run. TCRdb passed the 5' RACE reads through MiXCR, listing each CDR3 protein once. The data show about 810,000 distinct CDR3 sequences, around 36% seen once. The sequencing input was blood. All receptors come from a man in his late teens or twenties in good health.

The chain is built from TRBV27 and TRBJ2-5, with a possible D match to TRBD1 (5 bases). V was clipped by 3 bases and J by 11 bases, with 19 bases between them. The V gene's germline CDR1 is MNHEY and CDR2 SMNVEV (reference sequence). The CDR3 loop spans 14 amino acids. The CDR3 reads CASSLRPGNNEQYF. The CDR3 DNA sequence: TGTGCCAGCAGTTTGAGGCCAGGGAACAATGAGCAGTACTTC.

The CDR3 DNA reads TGTGCCAGCAGTCCCACAGGGGCAGAGACCCAGTACTTC. It translates to CASSPTGAETQYF. The chain combines TRBV12-3 or TRBV12-4 with TRBJ2-5, with 7 bases that match TRBD1. CDR3 size: 13 residues. V lost 5 bases to trimming and J lost 4 bases; unmatched junction nucleotides: 4.

The J gene is TRBJ2-1, the V gene TRBV27, with TRBD1 identical over 8 bases. V was pared by 6 bases and J by 15 bases, with 7 bases of the junction left unmatched. CDR1 and CDR2 (germline): MNHEY, SMNVEV (reference sequence). The CDR3 is made up of 11 amino acids. The CDR3 DNA sequence: TGTGCCAGCAGCCGGGACAGGTGGTGGTTCTTC. This codes for CASSRDRWWFF.

The rearrangement uses TRBV25-1 and TRBJ2-7; no firm D call. Per germline, CDR1 MGHDK and CDR2 SYGVNS. Between the trimmed V and J ends, which lost 1 base and 3 bases, there was a span of 10 bases. The CDR3 spans 14 residues. The CDR3 region has the DNA TGTGCCAGCAGTGAATTTGGTCGTAACTACGAGCAGTACTTC. This translates into CASSEFGRNYEQYF.

The J gene is TRBJ1-2, the V gene TRBV6-6; no clear D. Germline V CDR1 and CDR2: MNHNY, SVGAGI (reference sequence). Trimming removed 5 bases at V and 6 bases at J, with 13 bases between. This CDR3 is built from 13 residues. CDR3 amino acids: CASSLGGNHGYTF. The CDR3 nucleotides read TGTGCCAGCAGTCTGGGAGGGAACCATGGCTACACCTTC.

This clonotype was counted many times. The chain employs TRBV6-6 and TRBJ2-3; 9 nucleotides agree with TRBD2. CDR1 and CDR2 from the germline V gene are MNHNY and SVGAGI (reference sequence). The CDR3 spans 16 residues. V gave up 6 bases and J gave up 5 bases; unmatched junction bases: 12. The CDR3 reads CASSPGTSRSLDTQYF. Written as DNA, the CDR3 is TGTGCCAGCAGCCCGGGGACTAGCCGGTCGTTAGATACGCAGTATTTT.

This clonotype was counted many times. Germline is not matched at one junction end, which may reflect a read error. This chain connects TRBV5-1 to TRBJ2-3; TRBD2 is a possible D gene (6 bases). CDR3 length equals 14 residues. Germline V CDR1 and CDR2: SGHRS, YFSETQ. CDR3 DNA sequence: TGTGCCAGCAGCACCGGGACTAGCACAGATACGCAGTATTTT. Its translation: CASSTGTSTDTQYF. The variable domain in full, completed from reference TRBV5-1 and TRBJ2-3, reads KAGVTQTPRYLIKTRGQQVTLSCSPISGHRSVSWYQQTPGQGLQFLFEYFSETQRNKGNFPGRFSGRQFSNSRSEMNVSTLELGDSALYLCASSTGTSTDTQYFGPGTRLTVL.

The chain has TRBV20-1 and TRBJ1-5, with D unclear. The CDR3 loop spans 15 amino acids. Germline lookup yields CDR1 DFQATT and CDR2 SNEGSKA (reference sequence). The ends were cut back, 0 bases at V and 5 bases at J, with 14 bases in the middle. In nucleotides, the CDR3 is TGCAGTGCTAGAGATGGGGAGGGATTGGATCAGCCCCAGCATTTT. It specifies CSARDGEGLDQPQHF.

This chain uses TRBV9 with TRBJ2-2, with D maybe TRBD2 (5 bases). V was clipped by 2 bases and J by 0 bases, with 8 bases between them. Germline CDR1 SGDLS, CDR2 YYNGEE. The CDR3 consists of 15 residues. Here the CDR3 reads CASSVTGSNTGELFF. The CDR3 nucleotides are TGTGCCAGCAGCGTCACGGGGTCGAACACCGGGGAGCTGTTTTTT.

J is TRBJ2-3 and V is TRBV20-1; the D gene could be TRBD1 or TRBD2 (6 bases each). This CDR3 spans 13 amino acids. The germline V gene encodes CDR1 DFQATT and CDR2 SNEGSKA (reference sequence). Trimming shortened V by 7 bases and J by 4 bases, and 15 bases separated the two germline ends. This CDR3 is CSVGGGVADTQYF. The CDR3 region has the DNA TGCAGTGTCGGAGGGGGTGTCGCAGATACGCAGTATTTT.

This clonotype appeared a few times. V gene TRBV27 combines with J gene TRBJ1-6; D is possibly TRBD1 (6 bases). Germline V lookup: CDR1 MNHEY, CDR2 SMNVEV (reference sequence). V dropped 6 bases and J dropped 8 bases, with 14 bases sitting between them. The CDR3 length is 14 residues. The CDR3 DNA sequence: TGTGCCAGCAGCCCAGACAGGACTTATTCACCCCTCCACTTT. Protein sequence: CASSPDRTYSPLHF.

This clonotype came up a few times. The chain uses TRBV7-9 and TRBJ1-4, with unresolved D. The CDR3 runs to 14 residues. Germline V gene sequence: CDR1 SEHNR, CDR2 FQNEAQ (reference sequence). Trimming removed 5 bases from V and 7 bases from J, with 14 bases in between. The CDR3 DNA reads TGTGCCAGCAGCGACGATTTGACGAGTGAAAAACTGTTTTTT. Translated, it gives CASSDDLTSEKLFF.

This clonotype was recorded a few times. This chain links TRBV30 with TRBJ2-3; possible D gene TRBD1, 6 bases. Between the trimmed V and J ends, which lost 2 bases and 0 bases, there was a span of 15 bases. This CDR3 region has 16 residues. From germline, CDR1 is GTSNPN and CDR2 SVGIG (reference sequence). The CDR3 here is CAWSSGQSFSTDTQYF. CDR3 coding DNA: TGTGCCTGGAGTTCTGGACAGTCCTTTAGCACAGATACGCAGTATTTT.

Only a few counts were recorded for this clonotype. The rearrangement uses TRBV9 and TRBJ2-7, with 9 bases lining up with TRBD2. The CDR3 is made up of 15 amino acids. Germline CDR1 is SGDLS and CDR2 is YYNGEE. V gave up 0 bases and J gave up 2 bases; unmatched junction bases: 3. DNA for the CDR3: TGTGCCAGCAGCGTAGCAGGCGGGGGGGCCTACGAGCAGTACTTC. Its translation is CASSVAGGGAYEQYF.

The chain is built from TRBV15 and TRBJ1-2; 7 bases line up with TRBD1. CDR1 LNHNV and CDR2 YYDKDF come from the germline V gene (reference sequence). The junction had 3 bases not matched to a gene; V was cut back by 4 bases and J by 4 bases. This CDR3 is 13 amino acids long. The CDR3 is CATSKGAGYGYTF. CDR3 nucleotides: TGTGCCACCAGCAAGGGGGCTGGCTATGGCTACACCTTC.

CDR3 nucleotides: TGTGCCAGCAGCTTTAAACTGGGACTAGGGGGTTCGGATACGCAGTATTTT. Its protein product is CASSFKLGLGGSDTQYF. The V and J genes are TRBV5-6 and TRBJ2-3; 8 bases are a match to TRBD2. CDR3 length equals 17 residues. Germline CDR1 and CDR2: SGHDT and YYEEEE. With V trimmed by 2 bases and J by 6 bases, 14 bases remained unmatched. Using reference TRBV5-6 and TRBJ2-3 for the parts outside the CDR3, the full variable domain is DAGVTQSPTHLIKTRGQQVTLRCSPKSGHDTVSWYQQALGQGPQFIFQYYEEEERQRGNFPDRFSGHQFPNYSSELNVNALLLGDSALYLCASSFKLGLGGSDTQYFGPGTRLTVL.

The V call is TRBV6-2 or TRBV6-3, the J call TRBJ2-5; TRBD1 agrees at 7 bases. Trimming removed 7 bases from V and 2 bases from J; junction bases left unmatched: 10. The CDR3 loop spans 15 amino acids. Germline V gene data show CDR1 as MNHEY and CDR2 as SVGEGT. The CDR3 reads CASTEIGGQQETQYF. DNA for the CDR3: TGTGCCAGCACGGAGATTGGGGGACAGCAAGAGACCCAGTACTTC.

The V and J genes are TRBV12-3 or TRBV12-4 and TRBJ2-7; the match to TRBD1 covers 9 bases. This CDR3 comprises 15 residues. Losses at the gene ends were 6 bases for V and 6 bases for J; bases not matched to a gene: 12. This chain's CDR3 is CASSLVRTGESEQYF. The CDR3 bases are TGTGCCAGCAGCCTTGTGAGGACAGGGGAGTCCGAGCAGTACTTC.